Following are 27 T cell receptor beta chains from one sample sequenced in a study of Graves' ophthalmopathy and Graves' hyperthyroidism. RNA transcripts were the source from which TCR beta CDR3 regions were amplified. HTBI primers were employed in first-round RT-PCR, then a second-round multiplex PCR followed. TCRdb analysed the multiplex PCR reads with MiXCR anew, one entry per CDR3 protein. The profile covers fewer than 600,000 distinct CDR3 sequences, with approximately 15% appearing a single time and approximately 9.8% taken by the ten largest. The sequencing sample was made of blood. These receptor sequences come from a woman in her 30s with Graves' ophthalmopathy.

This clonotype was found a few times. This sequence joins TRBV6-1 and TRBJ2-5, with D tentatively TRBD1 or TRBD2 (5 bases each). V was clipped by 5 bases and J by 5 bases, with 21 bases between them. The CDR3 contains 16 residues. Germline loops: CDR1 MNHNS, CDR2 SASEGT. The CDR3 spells CASSTLSRGSRETQYF. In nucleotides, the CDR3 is TGTGCCAGCAGTACCCTATCGAGGGGCAGTAGGGAGACCCAGTACTTC.

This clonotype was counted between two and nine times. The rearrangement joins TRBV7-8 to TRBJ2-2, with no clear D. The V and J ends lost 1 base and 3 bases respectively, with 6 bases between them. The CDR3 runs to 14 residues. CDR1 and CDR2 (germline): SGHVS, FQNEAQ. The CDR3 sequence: CASSLVAHTGELFF. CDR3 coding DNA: TGTGCCAGCAGCTTAGTGGCTCACACCGGGGAGCTGTTTTTT.

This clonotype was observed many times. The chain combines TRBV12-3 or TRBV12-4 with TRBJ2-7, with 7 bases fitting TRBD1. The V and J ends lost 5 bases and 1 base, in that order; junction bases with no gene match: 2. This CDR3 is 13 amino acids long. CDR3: CASSGTASYEQYF. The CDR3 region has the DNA TGTGCCAGCAGTGGGACAGCTTCCTACGAGCAGTACTTC.

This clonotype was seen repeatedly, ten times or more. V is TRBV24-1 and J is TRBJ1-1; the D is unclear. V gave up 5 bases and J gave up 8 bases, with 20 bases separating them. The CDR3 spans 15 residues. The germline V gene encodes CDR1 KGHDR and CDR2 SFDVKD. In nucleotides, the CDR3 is TGTGCCACCAGTGCCACAGTGGCCAGAGATAACGAAGCTTTCTTT. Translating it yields CATSATVARDNEAFF.

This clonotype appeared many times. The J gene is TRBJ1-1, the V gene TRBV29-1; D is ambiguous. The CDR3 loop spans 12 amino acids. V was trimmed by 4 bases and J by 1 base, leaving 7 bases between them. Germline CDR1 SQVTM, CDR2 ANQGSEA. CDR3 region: CSVVRGNTEAFF. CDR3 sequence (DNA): TGCAGCGTTGTGAGAGGGAACACTGAAGCTTTCTTT. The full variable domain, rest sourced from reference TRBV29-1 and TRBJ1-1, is SAVISQKPSRDICQRGTSLTIQCQVDSQVTMMFWYRQQPGQSLTLIATANQGSEATYESGFVIDKFPISRPNLTFSTLTVSNMSPEDSSIYLCSVVRGNTEAFFGQGTRLTVV.

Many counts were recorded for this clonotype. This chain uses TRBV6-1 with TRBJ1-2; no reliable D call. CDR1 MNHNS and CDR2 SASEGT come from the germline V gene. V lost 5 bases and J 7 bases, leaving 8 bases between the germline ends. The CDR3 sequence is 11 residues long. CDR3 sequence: CASSRDFGYTF. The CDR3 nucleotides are TGTGCCAGCAGTAGGGATTTTGGCTACACCTTC.

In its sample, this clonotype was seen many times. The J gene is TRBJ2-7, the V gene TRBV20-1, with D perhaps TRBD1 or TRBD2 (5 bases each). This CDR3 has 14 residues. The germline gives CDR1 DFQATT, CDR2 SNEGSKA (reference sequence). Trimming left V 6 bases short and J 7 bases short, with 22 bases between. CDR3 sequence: CSARDPPVVWEQYF. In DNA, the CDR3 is TGCAGTGCCAGGGACCCGCCCGTCGTTTGGGAGCAGTACTTC.

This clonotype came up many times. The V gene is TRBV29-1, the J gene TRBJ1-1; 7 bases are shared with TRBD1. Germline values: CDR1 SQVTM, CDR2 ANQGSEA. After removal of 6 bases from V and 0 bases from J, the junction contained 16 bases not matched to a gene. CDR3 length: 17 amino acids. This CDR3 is CSVRLGQSASMNTEAFF. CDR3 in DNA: TGCAGCGTCCGATTGGGACAGTCCGCATCCATGAACACTGAAGCTTTCTTT.

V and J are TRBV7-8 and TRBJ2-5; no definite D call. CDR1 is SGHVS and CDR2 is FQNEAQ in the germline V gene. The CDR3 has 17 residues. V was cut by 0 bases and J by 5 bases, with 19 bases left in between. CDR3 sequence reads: CASSLAPSVLSRETQYF. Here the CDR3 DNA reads TGTGCCAGCAGCTTAGCCCCTTCTGTACTCTCTAGGGAGACCCAGTACTTC.

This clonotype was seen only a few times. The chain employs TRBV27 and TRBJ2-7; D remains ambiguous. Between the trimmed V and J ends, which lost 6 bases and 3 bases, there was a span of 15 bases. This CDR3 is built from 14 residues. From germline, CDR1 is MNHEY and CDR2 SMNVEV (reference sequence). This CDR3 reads CASSGSLPNYEQYF. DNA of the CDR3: TGTGCCAGCAGCGGGTCTTTGCCAAACTACGAGCAGTACTTC.

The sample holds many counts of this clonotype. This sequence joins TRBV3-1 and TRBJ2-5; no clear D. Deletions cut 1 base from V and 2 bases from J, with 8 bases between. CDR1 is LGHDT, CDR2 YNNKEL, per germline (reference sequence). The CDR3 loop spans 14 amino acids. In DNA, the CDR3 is TGTGCCAGCAGCCAAGGCGGCTTTCAAGAGACCCAGTACTTC. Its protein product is CASSQGGFQETQYF.

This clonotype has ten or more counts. CDR3: CASSRGQGSMNTEAFF. In nucleotides, the CDR3 is TGTGCCAGCAGCCGCGGACAGGGGTCAATGAACACTGAAGCTTTCTTT. The genes are TRBV9 and TRBJ1-1; 9 nucleotides align to TRBD1. Germline V gene lookup returns CDR1 SGDLS and CDR2 YYNGEE. The V and J ends lost 4 bases and 0 bases, in that order; junction bases with no gene match: 7. CDR3 length: 16 residues.

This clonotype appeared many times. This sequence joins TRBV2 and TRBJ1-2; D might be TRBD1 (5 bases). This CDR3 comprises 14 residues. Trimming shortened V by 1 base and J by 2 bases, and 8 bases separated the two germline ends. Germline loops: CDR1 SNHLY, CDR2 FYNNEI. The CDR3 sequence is CASSEGYRNYGYTF. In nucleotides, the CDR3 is TGTGCCAGCAGTGAAGGATACAGGAACTATGGCTACACCTTC.

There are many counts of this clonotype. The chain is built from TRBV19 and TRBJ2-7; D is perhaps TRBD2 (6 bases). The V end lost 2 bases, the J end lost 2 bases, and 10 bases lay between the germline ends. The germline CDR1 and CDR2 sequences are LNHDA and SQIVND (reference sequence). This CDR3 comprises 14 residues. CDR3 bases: TGTGCCAGTAGTATATGGGGAGGCACCTACGAGCAGTACTTC. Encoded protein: CASSIWGGTYEQYF.

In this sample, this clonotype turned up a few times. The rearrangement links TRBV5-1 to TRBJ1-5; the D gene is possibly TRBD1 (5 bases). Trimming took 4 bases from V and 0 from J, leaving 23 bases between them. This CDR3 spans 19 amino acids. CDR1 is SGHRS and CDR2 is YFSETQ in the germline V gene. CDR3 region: CASSLHQGTPLNSNQPQHF. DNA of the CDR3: TGCGCCAGCAGCCTTCATCAGGGAACCCCCCTAAATAGCAATCAGCCCCAGCATTTT.

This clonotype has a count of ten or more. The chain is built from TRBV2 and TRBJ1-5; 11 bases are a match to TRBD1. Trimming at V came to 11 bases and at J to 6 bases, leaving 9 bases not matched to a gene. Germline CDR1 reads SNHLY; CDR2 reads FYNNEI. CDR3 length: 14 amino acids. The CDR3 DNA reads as TGTGCCGGGGGGACAGGGGGACTAAGTCAGCCCCAGCATTTT. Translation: CAGGTGGLSQPQHF. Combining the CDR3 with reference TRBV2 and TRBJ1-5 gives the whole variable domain EPEVTQTPSHQVTQMGQEVILRCVPISNHLYFYWYRQILGQKVEFLVSFYNNEISEKSEIFDDQFSVERPDGSNFTLKIRSTKLEDSAMYFCAGGTGGLSQPQHFGDGTRLSIL.

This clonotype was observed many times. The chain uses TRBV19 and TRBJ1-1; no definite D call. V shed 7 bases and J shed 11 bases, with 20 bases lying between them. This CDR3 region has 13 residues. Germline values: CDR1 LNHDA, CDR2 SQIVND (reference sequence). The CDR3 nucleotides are TGTGCCAGTACACCGAGGGAGGGTGTCTTGGCTTTCTTT. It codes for CASTPREGVLAFF.

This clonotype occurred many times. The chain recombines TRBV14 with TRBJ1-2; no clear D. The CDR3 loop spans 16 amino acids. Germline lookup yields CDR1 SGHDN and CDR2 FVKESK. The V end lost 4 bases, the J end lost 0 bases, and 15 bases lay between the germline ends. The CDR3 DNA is TGTGCCAGCAGCCCGTTGGGAGGAGTCTCTAACTATGGCTACACCTTC. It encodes CASSPLGGVSNYGYTF. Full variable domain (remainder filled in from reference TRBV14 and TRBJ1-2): EAGVTQFPSHSVIEKGQTVTLRCDPISGHDNLYWYRRVMGKEIKFLLHFVKESKQDESGMPNNRFLAERTGGTYSTLKVQPAELEDSGVYFCASSPLGGVSNYGYTFGSGTRLTVV.

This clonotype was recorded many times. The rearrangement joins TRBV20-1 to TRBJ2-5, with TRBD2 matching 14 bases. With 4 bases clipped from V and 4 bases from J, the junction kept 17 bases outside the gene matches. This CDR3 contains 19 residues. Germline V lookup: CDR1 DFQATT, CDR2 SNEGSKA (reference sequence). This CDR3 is CSAKPFRGTSGSFGETQYF. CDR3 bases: TGCAGTGCTAAGCCCTTTAGGGGGACTAGCGGGAGTTTCGGAGAGACCCAGTACTTC.

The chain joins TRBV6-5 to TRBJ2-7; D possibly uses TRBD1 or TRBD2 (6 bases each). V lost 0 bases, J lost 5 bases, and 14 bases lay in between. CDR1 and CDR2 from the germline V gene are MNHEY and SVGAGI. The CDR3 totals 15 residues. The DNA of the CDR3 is TGTGCCAGCAGTTACTCGATCTCAGGGGAGGACGAGCAGTACTTC. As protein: CASSYSISGEDEQYF.

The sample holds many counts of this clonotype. The CDR3 DNA is TGTGCCACCAGCAGAAGCCCGGGGTTCAGCGGGGTTTGGGAGCTGTTTTTT. Its translation: CATSRSPGFSGVWELFF. The chain combines TRBV15 with TRBJ2-2, with TRBD2 matching 7 bases. This CDR3 has 17 amino acids. Per germline, CDR1 LNHNV and CDR2 YYDKDF (reference sequence). V dropped 2 bases and J dropped 9; count of bases not matched to a gene: 15.

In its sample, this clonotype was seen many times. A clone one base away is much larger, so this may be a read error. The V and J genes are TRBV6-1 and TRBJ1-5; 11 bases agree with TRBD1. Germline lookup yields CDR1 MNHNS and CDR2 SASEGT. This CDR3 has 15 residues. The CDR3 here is CTSRADRGQGQPQHF. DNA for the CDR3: TGTACCAGCAGAGCGGACAGGGGGCAGGGTCAGCCCCAGCATTTT.

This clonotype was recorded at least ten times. The CDR3 sequence: CASSPRIGEGNEQYF. The CDR3 bases are TGTGCCAGCTCACCACGAATCGGGGAGGGCAACGAGCAGTACTTC. The genes are TRBV18 and TRBJ2-7, with 7 positions matching TRBD2. V was clipped by 1 base and J by 5 bases; unmatched bases: 8. The CDR3 totals 15 residues. Per the germline V gene, CDR1 is KGHSH and CDR2 is LQKENI.

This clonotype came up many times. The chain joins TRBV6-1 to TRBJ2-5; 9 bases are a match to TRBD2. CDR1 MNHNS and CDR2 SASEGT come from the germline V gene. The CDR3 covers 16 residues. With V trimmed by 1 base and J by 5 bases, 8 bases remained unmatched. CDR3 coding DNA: TGTGCCAGCAGTGAAGTAGAGGTAGCGGGAGCTGAGACCCAGTACTTC. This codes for CASSEVEVAGAETQYF.

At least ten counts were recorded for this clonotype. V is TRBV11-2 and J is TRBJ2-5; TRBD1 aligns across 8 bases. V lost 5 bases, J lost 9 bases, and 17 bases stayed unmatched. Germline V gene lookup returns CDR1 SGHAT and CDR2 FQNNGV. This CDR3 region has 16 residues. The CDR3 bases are TGTGCCAGCAGCCCAGGACAGGGTGCAATAGCCGAGGCCCAGTACTTC. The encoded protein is CASSPGQGAIAEAQYF.

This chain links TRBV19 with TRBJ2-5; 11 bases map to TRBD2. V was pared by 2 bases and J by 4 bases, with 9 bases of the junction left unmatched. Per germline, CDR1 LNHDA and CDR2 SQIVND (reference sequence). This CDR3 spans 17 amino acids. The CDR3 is CASSIKTSGSGGETQYF. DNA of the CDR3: TGTGCCAGTAGTATAAAAACTAGCGGGAGCGGAGGAGAGACCCAGTACTTC. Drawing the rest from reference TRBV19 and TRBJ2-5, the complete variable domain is DGGITQSPKYLFRKEGQNVTLSCEQNLNHDAMYWYRQDPGQGLRLIYYSQIVNDFQKGDIAEGYSVSREKKESFPLTVTSAQKNPTAFYLCASSIKTSGSGGETQYFGPGTRLLVL.

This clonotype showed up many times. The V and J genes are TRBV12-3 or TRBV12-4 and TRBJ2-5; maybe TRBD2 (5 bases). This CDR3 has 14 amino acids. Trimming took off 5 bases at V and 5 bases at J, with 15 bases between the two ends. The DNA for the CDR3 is TGTGCCAGCAGTCTCAGTCGGGAAGGCGAGACCCAGTACTTC. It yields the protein CASSLSREGETQYF.